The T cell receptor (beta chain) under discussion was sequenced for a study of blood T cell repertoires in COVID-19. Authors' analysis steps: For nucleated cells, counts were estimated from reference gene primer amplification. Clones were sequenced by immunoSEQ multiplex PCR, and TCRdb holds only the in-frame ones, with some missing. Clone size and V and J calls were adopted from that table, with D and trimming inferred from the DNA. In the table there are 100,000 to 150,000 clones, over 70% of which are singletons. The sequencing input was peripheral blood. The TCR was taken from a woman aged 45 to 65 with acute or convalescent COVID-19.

CDR3 coding DNA: TGTGCCAGCAGCTCCCAGGGCAACAATCAGCCCCAGCATTTT. It translates to CASSSQGNNQPQHF. The rearrangement joins TRBV5-4 to TRBJ1-5; a weak D match, TRBD1 (5 bases). V lost 3 bases to trimming and J lost 3 bases, with 10 bases between them. The germline V gene encodes CDR1 SGHNT and CDR2 YYREEE (reference sequence). The CDR3 covers 14 residues.